This T cell receptor beta chain was recovered during a study of blood T cell repertoires in COVID-19. The wider study: COVID-19 samples from acute and convalescent phases originated in the United States, Italy and Spain.

Original handling: Scientists estimated how many nucleated cells there were by amplifying reference gene primers. Data came from immunoSEQ multiplex PCR; TCRdb stores just in-frame clones and leaves some out. D and trimming come from the DNA, and the V and J calls and clone size come from that table. The sample consists of about 340,000 clones, around 85% of them appearing once. The CDR3 loop spans 15 amino acids. CDR1 and CDR2 (germline): LNHDA, SQIVND (reference sequence). V lost 7 bases and J lost 7, with 19 bases in between. The gene calls are TRBV19 and TRBJ2-2; a possible D gene is TRBD1 (6 bases). The receptor's source is a woman between 40 and 55 years old with acute COVID-19. Sequenced: PBMCs or T cells enriched from blood (not recorded which). The CDR3: CASTPTTGWGGELFF. CDR3 coding DNA: TGTGCCAGTACCCCCACAACAGGGTGGGGCGGGGAGCTGTTTTTT.